One sample yielded the 21 T cell receptor beta chains listed below, sequenced in a study of blood T cell repertoires in COVID-19. Libraries were prepared by immunoSEQ multiplex PCR; TCRdb keeps only in-frame clonotypes and omits some of them. The sample includes fewer than 65,000 clones, around four fifths of them seen just once. Sequencing input: peripheral blood. These receptors all come from a man aged 55-75 years with acute or convalescent COVID-19.

The V and J genes are TRBV30 and TRBJ2-2; tentatively, D is TRBD1 (6 bases). The germline CDR1 and CDR2 sequences are GTSNPN and SVGIG (reference sequence). V was cut by 3 bases and J by 3 bases, with 11 bases left in between. The CDR3 has 14 residues. The CDR3 DNA reads TGTGCCTGGAGACTTTACAGGGACACCGGGGAGCTGTTTTTT. Its protein product is CAWRLYRDTGELFF. Looking up the rest from reference TRBV30 and TRBJ2-2 gives the full variable domain: SQTIHQWPATLVQPVGSPLSLECTVEGTSNPNLYWYRQAAGRGLQLLFYSVGIGQISSEVPQNLSASRPQDRQFILSSKKLLLSDSGFYLCAWRLYRDTGELFFGEGSRLTVL.

The rearrangement uses TRBV9 and TRBJ2-3, with 7 bases matching TRBD2. J gave up 1 base and V 0 bases, and 5 bases lay outside the gene matches. This CDR3 has 16 amino acids. Germline V lookup: CDR1 SGDLS, CDR2 YYNGEE. CDR3 residues: CASSVGGAGGTDTQYF. DNA of the CDR3: TGTGCCAGCAGCGTAGGTGGCGCGGGGGGCACAGATACGCAGTATTTT.

V gene TRBV30 combines with J gene TRBJ2-4; TRBD2 matches at 7 bases. Germline trimming cut 3 bases from V and 7 bases from J; bases unmatched to any gene: 12. Germline lookup yields CDR1 GTSNPN and CDR2 SVGIG (reference sequence). The length of the CDR3 is 15 residues. The CDR3 coding sequence is TGTGCCTGGAGCGTTGCTATGACTAGCCGGAACATTCAGTACTTC. Protein: CAWSVAMTSRNIQYF. The full variable domain, with the rest looked up from reference TRBV30 and TRBJ2-4, is SQTIHQWPATLVQPVGSPLSLECTVEGTSNPNLYWYRQAAGRGLQLLFYSVGIGQISSEVPQNLSASRPQDRQFILSSKKLLLSDSGFYLCAWSVAMTSRNIQYFGAGTRLSVL.

V and J are TRBV30 and TRBJ2-1; D might be TRBD1 (6 bases). V lost 4 bases and J lost 6, with 16 bases in between. The CDR3 extends over 14 amino acids. CDR1 GTSNPN and CDR2 SVGIG come from the germline V gene (reference sequence). The CDR3 region has the DNA TGTGCCTGGATGAGGGCGGTAGGGGGCAATGAGCAGTTCTTC. As protein: CAWMRAVGGNEQFF.

The chain links TRBV7-9 to TRBJ2-2; D is ambiguous. CDR1 SEHNR and CDR2 FQNEAQ come from the germline V gene (reference sequence). The CDR3 is 15 residues long. Trimming took off 1 base at V and 0 bases at J, with 6 bases between the two ends. Here the CDR3 reads CASSLDISNTGELFF. The CDR3 DNA reads TGTGCCAGCAGCTTAGACATTTCGAACACCGGGGAGCTGTTTTTT.

The gene calls are TRBV5-1 and TRBJ1-2; 7 bases are shared with TRBD1. Germline V gene sequence: CDR1 SGHRS, CDR2 YFSETQ. Unmatched junction bases numbered 29, after V lost 4 bases and J lost 5 bases. CDR3 length equals 21 residues. The DNA of the CDR3 is TGCGCCAGCAGCCAGCTTACAGGGGTGTTTATCCGGCCCCAGGTGGAGTATGGCTACACCTTC. Protein sequence: CASSQLTGVFIRPQVEYGYTF.

V is TRBV12-5 and J is TRBJ2-1; 8 nucleotides line up with TRBD1. From germline, CDR1 is LGHNT and CDR2 FRNRAP. Unmatched junction bases numbered 6, after V lost 7 bases and J lost 4 bases. CDR3 length equals 14 residues. CDR3 sequence reads: CASVPDRAYNEQFF. CDR3 in DNA: TGTGCTAGTGTCCCGGACAGGGCGTACAATGAGCAGTTCTTC.

The genes are TRBV18 and TRBJ2-7; no definite D call. CDR1 is KGHSH, CDR2 LQKENI, per germline. The CDR3 is made up of 12 amino acids. Trimming left V 5 bases short and J 0 bases short, with 5 bases between. For the CDR3, the DNA is TGTGCCAGCTCATCGAGCTCCTACGAGCAGTACTTC. As protein: CASSSSSYEQYF.

V and J are TRBV18 and TRBJ1-4, with D possibly matching TRBD1 (6 bases). CDR3 length: 16 residues. V was shortened by 4 bases and J by 6 bases, with 18 bases between the two germline ends. Germline-derived CDR1 and CDR2 are KGHSH and LQKENI. The CDR3 sequence: CASSLFTGTIDEKLFF. Written as DNA, the CDR3 is TGTGCCAGCTCACTATTCACCGGGACAATAGATGAAAAACTGTTTTTT.

The chain couples TRBV11-2 to TRBJ2-7; 7 nucleotides align to TRBD1. The CDR3 runs 15 residues. Trimming cost V 5 bases and J 1 base; bases outside gene matches: 8. CDR1 and CDR2 (germline): SGHAT, FQNNGV. CDR3 protein: CASSRQGVGSYEQYF. In DNA form, the CDR3 reads TGTGCCAGCAGCCGTCAGGGGGTTGGGTCCTACGAGCAGTACTTC.

The V gene is TRBV9, the J gene TRBJ1-1; TRBD1 agrees at 9 bases. With V trimmed by 3 bases and J by 2 bases, 5 bases remained unmatched. The CDR3 covers 15 residues. Germline assignment: CDR1 SGDLS and CDR2 YYNGEE. DNA of the CDR3: TGTGCCAGCAGCGCTGAGGGACAGGGAAACACTGAAGCTTTCTTT. Translation gives CASSAEGQGNTEAFF. The full variable domain, in which reference TRBV9 and TRBJ1-1 provide the parts outside the CDR3, is DSGVTQTPKHLITATGQRVTLRCSPRSGDLSVYWYQQSLDQGLQFLIQYYNGEERAKGNILERFSAQQFPDLHSELNLSSLELGDSALYFCASSAEGQGNTEAFFGQGTRLTVV.

The rearrangement uses TRBV28 and TRBJ1-2; 8 bases are shared with TRBD1. Germline assignment: CDR1 MDHEN and CDR2 SYDVKM. Trimming removed 3 bases from V and 6 bases from J; junction bases left unmatched: 15. The CDR3 is 17 amino acids. The CDR3 sequence is CASSFLAPHDRGNGYTF. The CDR3 bases are TGTGCCAGCAGTTTTTTAGCGCCCCACGACAGGGGAAATGGCTACACCTTC.

This clone was observed a single time. The chain carries TRBV5-4 and TRBJ1-2; TRBD1 is a possible D gene (6 bases). The germline V gene has CDR1 SGHNT and CDR2 YYREEE (reference sequence). V lost 3 bases and J 3 bases, leaving 15 bases between the germline ends. This CDR3 comprises 15 residues. CDR3 in amino acids: CASSSSGRQDYGYTF. Written as DNA, the CDR3 is TGTGCCAGCAGCTCGAGCGGGAGACAGGACTATGGCTACACCTTC. The variable domain in full, completed from reference TRBV5-4 and TRBJ1-2, reads ETGVTQSPTHLIKTRGQQVTLRCSSQSGHNTVSWYQQALGQGPQFIFQYYREEENGRGNFPPRFSGLQFPNYSSELNVNALELDDSALYLCASSSSGRQDYGYTFGSGTRLTVV.

This clone was observed a handful of times. V and J are TRBV15 and TRBJ2-7; D not certain. The germline V gene encodes CDR1 LNHNV and CDR2 YYDKDF (reference sequence). The CDR3 totals 15 residues. The germline V and J ends were trimmed by 0 bases and 0 bases, with 9 bases remaining between them. CDR3 coding DNA: TGTGCCACCAGCAGAGAAATGTATAGCTCCTACGAGCAGTACTTC. Its protein is CATSREMYSSYEQYF.

In DNA form, the CDR3 reads TGTGCCAGCAGCTTGGGACAGCCTCTCTTCTCCTACGAGCAGTACTTC. As protein: CASSLGQPLFSYEQYF. The chain links TRBV5-8 to TRBJ2-7, with D perhaps TRBD1 (5 bases). V was cut by 0 bases and J by 0 bases, with 13 bases left in between. The CDR3 is 16 amino acids. Germline CDR1 and CDR2: SGHTS and YDEGEE.

The rearrangement uses TRBV9 and TRBJ2-1; D not certain. The V end was cut by 2 bases, the J end by 2 bases, with 11 bases between. Germline V gene data show CDR1 as SGDLS and CDR2 as YYNGEE. CDR3 size: 15 residues. CDR3: CASSVDSYPYNEQFF. The CDR3 DNA follows: TGTGCCAGCAGCGTCGACTCCTACCCCTACAATGAGCAGTTCTTC.

The chain is built from TRBV7-6 and TRBJ1-1; D gene uncertain. V lost 1 base and J 2 bases, leaving 11 bases between the germline ends. The CDR3 covers 15 residues. Germline V lookup: CDR1 SGHVS, CDR2 FNYEAQ. CDR3 loop: CASSLEGWTNTEAFF. The CDR3, as DNA: TGTGCCAGCAGCTTAGAAGGTTGGACTAACACTGAAGCTTTCTTT.

The chain links TRBV5-4 to TRBJ2-5; tentative D call: TRBD1 (5 bases). Looked up from germline, CDR1 is SGHNT and CDR2 is YYREEE (reference sequence). Trimming took off 3 bases at V and 4 bases at J, with 19 bases between the two ends. This CDR3 region has 16 residues. The CDR3 coding sequence is TGTGCCAGCAGCTCTCAATACGGACAAGTTGGAGAGACCCAGTACTTC. Translated, it gives CASSSQYGQVGETQYF. Full variable domain (outside the CDR3, taken from reference TRBV5-4 and TRBJ2-5): ETGVTQSPTHLIKTRGQQVTLRCSSQSGHNTVSWYQQALGQGPQFIFQYYREEENGRGNFPPRFSGLQFPNYSSELNVNALELDDSALYLCASSSQYGQVGETQYFGPGTRLLVL.

The chain joins TRBV5-4 to TRBJ1-1, with D unresolved. CDR1 SGHNT and CDR2 YYREEE come from the germline V gene (reference sequence). The V end was cut by 10 bases, the J end by 4 bases, with 11 bases between. The CDR3 consists of 11 residues. The CDR3 DNA is TGTGCCGGGTCTCGCGGCACTGAAGCTTTCTTT. It encodes CAGSRGTEAFF.

The table lists this clone with a count of one. The chain carries TRBV30 and TRBJ1-5; 7 bases are shared with TRBD1. The trim removed 3 bases at V and 7 bases at J, leaving 12 bases unmatched. Germline values: CDR1 GTSNPN, CDR2 SVGIG (reference sequence). The CDR3 has 15 residues. The CDR3 DNA is TGTGCCTGGAGCCCCATTGGAGGGGGCGGACAGCCCCAGCATTTT. Encoded protein: CAWSPIGGGGQPQHF.

The rearrangement uses TRBV18 and TRBJ1-6, with D perhaps matching TRBD1 (6 bases). The CDR3 consists of 15 residues. The germline CDR1 and CDR2 sequences are KGHSH and LQKENI. V lost 2 bases, J lost 10 bases, and 15 bases lay in between. The CDR3 DNA is TGTGCCAGCTCACCAACAACACAGGGCTCGTCACCCCTCCACTTT. It codes for CASSPTTQGSSPLHF.